A single count supports the clone carrying this T cell receptor beta chain. The antigen is not known. Other DNA sequences in the same sample also yield this CDR3. The V and J ends lost 0 bases and 2 bases respectively, with 7 bases between them. Germline CDR1 is KGHSY and CDR2 is FQNENV. This CDR3 spans 14 amino acids. These data belong to a study of Ad26.COV2.S vaccination and SARS-CoV-2 variants. Overall study results and limits: Substantial breadth in spike-specific CD8+ and CD4+ T cell responses was reportedly seen after vaccination. TCR breadth and depth analyses may have underestimated total T cell responses.

Regarding treatment: some 20 received Ad26.COV2.S at low or high dose, single or two shots; 5 received placebo; per-sample allocation not given. Collection of the samples took place on day 63 after the first injection of vaccine or placebo. Sequencing was performed with immunoSEQ multiplex PCR; in TCRdb, only in-frame clones are kept and a portion is missing. Here the sample spans about 480,000 clones, around 88% being singletons. Sequencing used peripheral blood, obtained in a trial of Ad26.COV2.S vaccine versus placebo. This sequence was found in a person aged 18-65 years who received the Ad26.COV2.S COVID-19 vaccine or a placebo. This sequence joins TRBV16 and TRBJ1-1, with a possible D match to TRBD1 (5 bases). The CDR3 spells CASSQSRGNTEAFF. CDR3 DNA sequence: TGTGCCAGCAGCCAATCACGGGGCAACACTGAAGCTTTCTTT.